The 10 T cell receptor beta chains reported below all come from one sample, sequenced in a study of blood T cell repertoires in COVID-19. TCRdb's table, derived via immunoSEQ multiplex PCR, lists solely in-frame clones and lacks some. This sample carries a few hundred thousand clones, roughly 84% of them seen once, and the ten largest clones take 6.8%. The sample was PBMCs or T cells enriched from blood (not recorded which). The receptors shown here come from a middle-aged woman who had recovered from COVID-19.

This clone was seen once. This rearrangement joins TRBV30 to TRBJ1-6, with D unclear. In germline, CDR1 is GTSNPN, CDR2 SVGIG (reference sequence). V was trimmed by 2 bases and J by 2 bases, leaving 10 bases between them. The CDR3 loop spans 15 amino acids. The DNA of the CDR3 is TGTGCCTGGAGTACCCAGGCTGCCTATAATTCACCCCTCCACTTT. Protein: CAWSTQAAYNSPLHF.

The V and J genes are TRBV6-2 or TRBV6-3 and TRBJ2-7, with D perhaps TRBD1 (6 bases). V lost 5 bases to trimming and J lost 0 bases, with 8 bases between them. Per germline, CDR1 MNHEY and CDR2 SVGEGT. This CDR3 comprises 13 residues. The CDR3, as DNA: TGTGCCAGCAGTAGGGGGTCCTCCTACGAGCAGTACGTC. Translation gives CASSRGSSYEQYV.

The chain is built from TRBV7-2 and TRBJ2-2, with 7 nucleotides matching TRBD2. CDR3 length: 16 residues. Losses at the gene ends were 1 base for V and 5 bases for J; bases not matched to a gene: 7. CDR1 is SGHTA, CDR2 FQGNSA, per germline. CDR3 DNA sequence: TGTGCCAGCAGCTTAGGGGCGGGAGCGAGGACCGGGGAGCTGTTTTTT. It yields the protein CASSLGAGARTGELFF. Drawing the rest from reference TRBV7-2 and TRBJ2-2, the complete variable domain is GAGVSQSPSNKVTEKGKDVELRCDPISGHTALYWYRQSLGQGLEFLIYFQGNSAPDKSGLPSDRFSAERTGGSVSTLTIQRTQQEDSAVYLCASSLGAGARTGELFFGEGSRLTVL.

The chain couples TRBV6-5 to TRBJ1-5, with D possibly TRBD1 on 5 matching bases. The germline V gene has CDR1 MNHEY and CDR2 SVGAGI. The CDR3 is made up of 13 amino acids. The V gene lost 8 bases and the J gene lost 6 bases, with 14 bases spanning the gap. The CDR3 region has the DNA TGTGCCAGCTCCCAGGGAAGTAGTCAGCCCCAGCATTTT. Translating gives CASSQGSSQPQHF.

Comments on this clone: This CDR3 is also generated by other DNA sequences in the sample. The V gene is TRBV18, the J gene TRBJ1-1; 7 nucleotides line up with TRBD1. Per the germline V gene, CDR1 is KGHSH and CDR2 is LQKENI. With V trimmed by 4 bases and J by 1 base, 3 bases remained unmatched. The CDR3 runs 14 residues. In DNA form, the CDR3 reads TGTGCCAGCTCACGACAGGGAGAGAACACTGAAGCTTTCTTT. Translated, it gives CASSRQGENTEAFF.

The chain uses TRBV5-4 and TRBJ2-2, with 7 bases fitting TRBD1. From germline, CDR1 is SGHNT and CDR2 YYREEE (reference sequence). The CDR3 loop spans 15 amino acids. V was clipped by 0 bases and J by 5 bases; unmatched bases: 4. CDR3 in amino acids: CASSLEGARTGELFF. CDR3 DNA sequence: TGTGCCAGCAGCTTGGAGGGGGCGCGGACCGGGGAGCTGTTTTTT.

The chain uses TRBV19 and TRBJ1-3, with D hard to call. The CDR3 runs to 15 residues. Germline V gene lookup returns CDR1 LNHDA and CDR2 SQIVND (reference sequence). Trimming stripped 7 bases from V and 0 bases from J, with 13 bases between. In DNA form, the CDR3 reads TGTGCCAGTACCATGGACGGGAACTCTGGAAACACCATATATTTT. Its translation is CASTMDGNSGNTIYF.

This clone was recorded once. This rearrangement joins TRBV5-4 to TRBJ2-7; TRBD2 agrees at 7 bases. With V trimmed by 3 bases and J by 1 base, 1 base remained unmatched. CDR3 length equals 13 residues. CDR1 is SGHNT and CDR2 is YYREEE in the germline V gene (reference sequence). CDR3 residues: CASSSSGSYEQYV. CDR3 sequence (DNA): TGTGCCAGCAGCTCTAGCGGTTCCTACGAGCAGTACGTC.

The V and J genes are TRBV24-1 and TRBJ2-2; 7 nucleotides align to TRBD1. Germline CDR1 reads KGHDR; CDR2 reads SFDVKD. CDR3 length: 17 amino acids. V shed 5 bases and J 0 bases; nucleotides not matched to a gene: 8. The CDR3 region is CATSAPRTGSNTGELFF. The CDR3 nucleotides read TGTGCCACCAGTGCCCCCAGGACAGGCTCGAACACCGGGGAGCTGTTTTTT.

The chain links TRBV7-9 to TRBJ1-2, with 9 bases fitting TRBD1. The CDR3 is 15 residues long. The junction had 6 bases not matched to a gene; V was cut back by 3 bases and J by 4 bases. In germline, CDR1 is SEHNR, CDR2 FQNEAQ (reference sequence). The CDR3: CASSLRTGAPYGYTF. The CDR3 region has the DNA TGTGCCAGCAGCTTGCGGACAGGGGCCCCCTATGGCTACACCTTC.